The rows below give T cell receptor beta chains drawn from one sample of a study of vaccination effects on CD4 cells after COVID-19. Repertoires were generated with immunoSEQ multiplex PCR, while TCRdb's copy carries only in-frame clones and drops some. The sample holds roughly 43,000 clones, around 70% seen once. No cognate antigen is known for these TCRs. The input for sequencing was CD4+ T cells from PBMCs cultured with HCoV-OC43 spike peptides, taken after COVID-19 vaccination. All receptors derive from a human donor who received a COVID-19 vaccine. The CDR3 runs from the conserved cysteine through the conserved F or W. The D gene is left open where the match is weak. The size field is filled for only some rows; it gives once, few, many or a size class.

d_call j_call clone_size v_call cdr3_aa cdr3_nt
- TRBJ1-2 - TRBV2 CAGAKGGNNYGYTF TGTGCCGGAGCAAAAGGGGGTAACAACTATGGCTACACCTTC
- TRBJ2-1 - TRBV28 CASRRGGYNEQFF TGTGCCAGCAGGAGGGGGGGCTACAATGAGCAGTTCTTC
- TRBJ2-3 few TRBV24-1 CATSDSRSVFWERNTQYF TGTGCCACCAGTGATTCACGGTCGGTATTCTGGGAGAGAAATACGCAGTATTTT
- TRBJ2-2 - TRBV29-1 CSVGDTPIGTGELFF TGCAGCGTAGGCGACACCCCTATTGGAACCGGGGAGCTGTTTTTT
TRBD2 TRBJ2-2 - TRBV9 CASNSGSGTGELFF TGTGCCAGCAACAGCGGGAGTGGTACCGGGGAGCTGTTTTTT
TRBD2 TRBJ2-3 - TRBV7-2 CASSASGSTDTQYF TGTGCCAGCAGCGCTAGCGGGAGCACAGATACGCAGTATTTT
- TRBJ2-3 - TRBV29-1 CSVVLGADTQYF TGCAGCGTTGTTCTGGGTGCAGATACGCAGTATTTT
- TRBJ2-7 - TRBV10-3 CAISEGRVYEQYF TGTGCCATCAGTGAAGGCAGGGTCTACGAGCAGTACTTC
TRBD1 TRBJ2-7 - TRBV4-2 CASSHEPGQGGYEQYF TGTGCCAGCAGCCATGAACCGGGACAGGGGGGTTACGAGCAGTACTTC
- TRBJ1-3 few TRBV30 CAWTQEPSGNTIYF TGTGCCTGGACCCAAGAACCCTCTGGAAACACCATATATTTT
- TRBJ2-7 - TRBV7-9 CASSLGGQVLTYEQYF TGTGCCAGCAGCTTGGGTGGGCAAGTATTAACCTACGAGCAGTACTTC
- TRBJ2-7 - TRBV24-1 CATSDSGESGRYEQYF TGTGCCACCAGTGACTCGGGCGAGTCGGGGCGCTACGAGCAGTACTTC
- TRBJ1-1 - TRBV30 CAWGNTEAFF TGTGCCTGGGGGAACACTGAAGCTTTCTTT
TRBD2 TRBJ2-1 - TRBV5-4 CASSPGGWNNEQFF TGTGCCAGCAGCCCGGGGGGTTGGAACAATGAGCAGTTCTTC
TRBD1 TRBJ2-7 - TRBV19 CASAPGQGDEQYF TGTGCCAGTGCGCCGGGACAGGGGGACGAGCAGTACTTC
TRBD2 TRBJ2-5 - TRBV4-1 CASSQGGTSGTYQETQYF TGCGCCAGCAGCCAAGGCGGCACTAGCGGGACTTACCAAGAGACCCAGTACTTC
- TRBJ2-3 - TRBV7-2 CASSSLPVPFTDTQYF TGTGCCAGCAGCTCGCTTCCCGTCCCCTTCACAGATACGCAGTATTTT
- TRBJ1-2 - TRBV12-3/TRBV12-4 CASSISTGYTF TGTGCCAGCAGCATAAGCACTGGCTACACCTTC
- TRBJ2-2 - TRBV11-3 CASQDPYTGELFF TGTGCCAGCCAAGACCCCTACACCGGGGAGCTGTTTTTT
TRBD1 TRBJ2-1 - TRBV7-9 CASSLGQGAENEQFF TGTGCCAGCAGCTTAGGACAGGGGGCTGAAAATGAGCAGTTCTTC
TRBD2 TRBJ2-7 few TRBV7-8 CASSLVAGRASYEQYF TGTGCCAGCAGCTTAGTGGCCGGGAGGGCCTCCTACGAGCAGTACTTC
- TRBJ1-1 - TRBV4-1 CASSQVAFPNTEAFF TGCGCCAGCAGCCAAGTTGCGTTCCCGAACACTGAAGCTTTCTTT
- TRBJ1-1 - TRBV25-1 CASSVAGQNKAFF TGTGCCAGCAGTGTGGCCGGACAGAATAAAGCTTTCTTT
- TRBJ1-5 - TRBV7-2 CASSSRLNQPQHF TGTGCCAGCAGCTCCCGCCTTAATCAGCCCCAGCATTTT
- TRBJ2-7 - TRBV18 CASSPPWGPKSYEQYF TGTGCCAGCTCACCACCTTGGGGGCCCAAATCCTACGAGCAGTACTTC
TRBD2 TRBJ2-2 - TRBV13 CASSLRTSGSNTGELFF TGTGCCAGCAGCTTAAGAACTAGCGGGAGCAACACCGGGGAGCTGTTTTTT
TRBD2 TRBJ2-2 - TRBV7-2 CASSLRGLLRGDTGELFF TGTGCCAGCAGCTTAAGGGGCCTCCTGCGGGGGGACACCGGGGAGCTGTTTTTT
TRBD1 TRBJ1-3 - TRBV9 CASSDPGQGLGNTIYF TGTGCCAGCAGCGATCCGGGACAGGGTTTGGGAAACACCATATATTTT
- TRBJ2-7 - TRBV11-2 CASSLSSSYEQYF TGTGCCAGCAGCTTAAGCAGCTCCTACGAGCAGTACTTC
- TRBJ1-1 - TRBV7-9 CASSLFPKLNTEAFF TGTGCCAGCAGCTTATTCCCGAAACTGAACACTGAAGCTTTCTTT
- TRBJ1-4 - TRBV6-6 CASSLSGGTATNEKLFF TGTGCCAGCAGTCTTTCCGGGGGGACCGCAACTAATGAAAAACTGTTTTTT
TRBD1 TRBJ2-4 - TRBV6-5 CASRRPDRDNQYF TGTGCCAGCAGGAGACCTGACAGGGATAATCAGTACTTC
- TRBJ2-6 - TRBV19 CASMGRSSGANVLTF TGTGCCAGTATGGGTCGAAGCTCTGGGGCCAACGTCCTGACTTTC
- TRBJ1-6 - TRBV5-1 CASSPEVGDNSPLHF TGCGCCAGCAGCCCGGAGGTCGGAGATAATTCACCCCTCCACTTT
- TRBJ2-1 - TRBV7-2 CASSPDPSPRNEQFF TGTGCCAGCAGCCCCGACCCTTCTCCTCGCAATGAGCAGTTCTTC
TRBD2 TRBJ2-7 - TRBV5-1 CASSLIASGQYEQYF TGCGCCAGCAGCTTGATAGCTAGCGGGCAGTACGAGCAGTACTTC
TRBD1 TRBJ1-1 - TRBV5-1 CASSPGQGAEAFF TGCGCCAGCAGCCCTGGACAGGGCGCTGAAGCTTTCTTT
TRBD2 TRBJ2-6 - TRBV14 CASSPRTSSTSGANVLTF TGTGCCAGCAGCCCTCGGACTAGCTCCACCTCTGGGGCCAACGTCCTGACTTTC
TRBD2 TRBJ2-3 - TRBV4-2 CASSQGTSEDTQYF TGTGCCAGCAGCCAAGGGACTAGCGAGGATACGCAGTATTTT
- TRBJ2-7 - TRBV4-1 CASSPIVGFEQYF TGCGCCAGCAGCCCGATCGTGGGGTTCGAGCAGTACTTC